This T cell receptor (beta chain) was documented in a study of low-dose radiotherapy and immunotherapy resistance in tumors. About the study: Fractions of 0.5 Gy went to Cohort 1 every 2 weeks, totaling 6.5 Gy.

CDR3 size: 17 residues. Trimming took off 1 base at V and 6 bases at J, with 18 bases between the two ends. Germline lookup yields CDR1 SGHVS and CDR2 FQNEAQ. First-strand cDNA relied on TRAV- and TRBV-specific primers spanning alpha and beta chains. TCR amplification involved 20 PCR cycles with a constant-region primer and V-primer adapter. By in vitro transcription, the isolated mRNA was amplified. TCRdb ran MiXCR on the reads and lists one entry per CDR3 protein. The sample lists 100,000 or so distinct CDR3 sequences, less than 25% occurring once. The table lists this clonotype with many counts. Time point defined: after trial treatment. Treatment meaning: LDRT plus nivolumab, ipilimumab, low-dose cyclophosphamide and aspirin (RACIN trial). The donors' regimen was nivolumab, ipilimumab, aspirin, low-dose cyclophosphamide and low-dose radiotherapy. Eligibility was restricted to patients presenting with advanced solid tumors that lacked tumor-infiltrating lymphocytes.

This receptor was obtained from a male donor with prostate cancer. The sample in question was PBMCs, obtained after low-dose radiotherapy plus immunotherapy. V usage is TRBV7-8 and J usage is TRBJ2-2, with D possibly matching TRBD1 (5 bases). This CDR3 reads CASSLVVWGAYAGELFF. The CDR3 region has the DNA TGTGCCAGCAGCTTAGTAGTGTGGGGCGCTTATGCCGGGGAGCTGTTTTTT.